Below, 24 T cell receptor beta chains from the same sample are listed, as sequenced in a study of graft-versus-host responses after intestinal transplantation. Clones were sequenced by immunoSEQ multiplex PCR, and TCRdb holds only the in-frame ones, with some missing. This table has about 90,000 clones, 80% to 95% appearing once. What these receptors recognize is not known. The material was unstimulated CD4+ T cells sorted from spleen or lymph node cells, obtained before intestinal transplant. These receptors all come from a human donor who received an intestinal transplant.

J is TRBJ2-7 and V is TRBV27; 8 bases map to TRBD2. Germline V gene data show CDR1 as MNHEY and CDR2 as SMNVEV (reference sequence). V was clipped by 3 bases and J by 3 bases; unmatched bases: 7. The CDR3 totals 15 residues. This chain's CDR3 is CASSFTRLAGYEQYF. In DNA, the CDR3 is TGTGCCAGCAGTTTTACCCGGCTAGCGGGCTACGAGCAGTACTTC.

This chain connects TRBV5-4 to TRBJ1-4, with D perhaps matching TRBD1 (6 bases). Germline CDR1 reads SGHNT; CDR2 reads YYREEE (reference sequence). V lost 2 bases and J lost 5, with 10 bases in between. The CDR3 loop spans 14 amino acids. CDR3 nucleotide sequence: TGTGCCAGCAGCTTTGGACAGATAAATGAAAAACTGTTTTTT. The encoded protein is CASSFGQINEKLFF.

This sequence joins TRBV27 and TRBJ2-1, with 9 bases aligning to TRBD2. Germline V gene lookup returns CDR1 MNHEY and CDR2 SMNVEV (reference sequence). V dropped 6 bases and J dropped 5; count of bases not matched to a gene: 8. The CDR3 is 15 amino acids. Here the CDR3 DNA reads TGTGCCAGCAGACGAGCGGGAGGAACTCACAATGAGCAGTTCTTC. Translation gives CASRRAGGTHNEQFF.

V usage is TRBV5-6 and J usage is TRBJ2-3; 8 bases fit TRBD2. J gave up 6 bases and V 0 bases, and 9 bases lay outside the gene matches. Germline V gene lookup returns CDR1 SGHDT and CDR2 YYEEEE. This CDR3 comprises 16 residues. The CDR3 region has the DNA TGTGCCAGCAGCTTGGAACCCTTTTCGGGGGGGGATACGCAGTATTTT. Translated, it gives CASSLEPFSGGDTQYF.

CDR3 residues: CASSVQGAAYNEQFF. DNA of the CDR3: TGTGCCAGCAGTGTTCAGGGGGCCGCGTACAATGAGCAGTTCTTC. This chain connects TRBV2 to TRBJ2-1, with TRBD1 identical over 8 bases. There are 15 residues in the CDR3. The J segment lost 4 bases and the V segment lost 4 bases, leaving 6 bases of the junction unmatched. Germline V CDR1 and CDR2: SNHLY, FYNNEI. Full variable domain (remainder filled in from reference TRBV2 and TRBJ2-1): EPEVTQTPSHQVTQMGQEVILRCVPISNHLYFYWYRQILGQKVEFLVSFYNNEISEKSEIFDDQFSVERPDGSNFTLKIRSTKLEDSAMYFCASSVQGAAYNEQFFGPGTRLTVL.

The chain recombines TRBV11-2 with TRBJ1-1, with D unclear. Trimming stripped 5 bases from V and 0 bases from J, with 16 bases between. Germline CDR1 SGHAT, CDR2 FQNNGV. The CDR3 spans 16 residues. The CDR3 here is CASSGRWTAVNTEAFF. The CDR3 region has the DNA TGTGCCAGCAGCGGTCGATGGACGGCTGTGAACACTGAAGCTTTCTTT.

The J gene is TRBJ1-1, the V gene TRBV11-3; no definite D call. The germline gives CDR1 SGHNT, CDR2 YENEEA. With 4 bases removed from V and 1 base from J, the gap between germline ends came to 7 bases. There are 13 residues in the CDR3. CDR3 in amino acids: CASSWAGNTEAFF. CDR3 DNA sequence: TGTGCCAGCAGCTGGGCAGGGAACACTGAAGCTTTCTTT.

The chain employs TRBV5-1 and TRBJ2-3, with D perhaps TRBD1 (5 bases). Germline CDR1 reads SGHRS; CDR2 reads YFSETQ. The length of the CDR3 is 17 residues. V lost 0 bases, J lost 1 base, and 15 bases lay in between. CDR3 coding DNA: TGCGCCAGCAGCTTGGGACAGTTAAGAGTCGGCACAGATACGCAGTATTTT. It yields the protein CASSLGQLRVGTDTQYF.

This clone has only one observation. V gene TRBV9 combines with J gene TRBJ2-2, with a weak D call TRBD1 (6 bases). Germline V gives CDR1 SGDLS, CDR2 YYNGEE. The CDR3 is made up of 14 amino acids. Trimming took 4 bases from V and 6 from J, leaving 13 bases between them. The CDR3 protein is CASSWDTRAGELFF. DNA for the CDR3: TGTGCCAGCAGCTGGGACACCCGGGCCGGGGAGCTGTTTTTT.

The chain employs TRBV29-1 and TRBJ2-7, with D hard to call. V was clipped by 4 bases and J by 6 bases, with 13 bases between them. Per germline, CDR1 SQVTM and CDR2 ANQGSEA. This CDR3 has 12 amino acids. Here the CDR3 reads CSVGSLPSEQYF. The DNA for the CDR3 is TGCAGCGTTGGCTCTCTTCCCAGCGAGCAGTACTTC.

The chain is built from TRBV5-8 and TRBJ2-5, with TRBD2 identical over 8 bases. The germline CDR1 and CDR2 sequences are SGHTS and YDEGEE. CDR3 length equals 18 residues. V was clipped by 0 bases and J by 0 bases; unmatched bases: 10. The CDR3 spells CASSLGAIAGNNQETQYF. For the CDR3, the DNA is TGTGCCAGCAGCTTGGGCGCTATAGCGGGAAATAACCAAGAGACCCAGTACTTC.

This rearrangement joins TRBV4-2 to TRBJ1-2; 8 bases fit TRBD1. The CDR3 covers 17 residues. The ends lost 1 base at V and 4 bases at J; junction bases unmatched: 11. Per the germline V gene, CDR1 is LGHNA and CDR2 is YNFKEQ. The DNA for the CDR3 is TGTGCCAGCAGCCAAGTCAGACAGGGGATTACCATCTATGGCTACACCTTC. It yields the protein CASSQVRQGITIYGYTF.

The chain has TRBV9 and TRBJ2-3; TRBD2 matches 9 bases. This CDR3 region has 18 residues. The ends lost 0 bases at V and 1 base at J; junction bases unmatched: 9. Per the germline V gene, CDR1 is SGDLS and CDR2 is YYNGEE. CDR3 in DNA: TGTGCCAGCAGCGTAGGCGGGAGGGTCCTTAGGGGCACAGATACGCAGTATTTT. As protein: CASSVGGRVLRGTDTQYF.

CDR3 bases: TGTGCCAGCAGCTTAAACGGACCACCTGGGGAAAAACTGTTTTTT. It is translated as CASSLNGPPGEKLFF. V and J are TRBV7-9 and TRBJ1-4; D not resolved. The V and J ends lost 2 bases and 8 bases respectively, with 15 bases between them. Germline V CDR1 and CDR2: SEHNR, FQNEAQ (reference sequence). CDR3 length: 15 residues. Supplemented by reference TRBV7-9 and TRBJ1-4, the full variable domain reads DTGVSQNPRHKITKRGQNVTFRCDPISEHNRLYWYRQTLGQGPEFLTYFQNEAQLEKSRLLSDRFSAERPKGSFSTLEIQRTEQGDSAMYLCASSLNGPPGEKLFFGSGTQLSVL.

Regarding this clone: Within the sample, other DNA sequences also encode this same CDR3. The rearrangement joins TRBV28 to TRBJ2-7, with TRBD2 identical over 7 bases. The V segment lost 1 base and the J segment 4 bases; nucleotides outside the gene matches: 16. Germline CDR1 MDHEN, CDR2 SYDVKM. CDR3 length: 18 amino acids. CDR3 protein: CASSLFSLGGLMIYEQYF. DNA of the CDR3: TGTGCCAGCAGTTTATTCTCGCTCGGGGGGTTAATGATTTACGAGCAGTACTTC.

A note on this clone: Other DNA sequences within the sample encode an identical CDR3. The J gene is TRBJ2-2, the V gene TRBV15, with 7 bases aligning to TRBD2. J lost 5 bases, V lost 6 bases, and 12 bases had no gene match. There are 16 residues in the CDR3. Germline loops: CDR1 LNHNV, CDR2 YYDKDF (reference sequence). The CDR3, as DNA: TGTGCCACCAGGGGAGGGGTTAGCGGAAGTACCGGGGAGCTGTTTTTT. Residues: CATRGGVSGSTGELFF.

In its sample, this clone was seen once. The sample contains more than one DNA sequence encoding this CDR3. V is TRBV28 and J is TRBJ2-7, with D possibly being TRBD1 or TRBD2 (5 bases each). The CDR3 length is 14 residues. The germline V gene has CDR1 MDHEN and CDR2 SYDVKM. Trimming pared 5 bases from V and 3 bases from J, leaving 14 bases between. CDR3 in amino acids: CASSIGTALYEQYF. Written as DNA, the CDR3 is TGTGCCAGCAGTATCGGGACGGCTCTCTACGAGCAGTACTTC.

The chain couples TRBV27 to TRBJ2-3, with TRBD2 as a possible D gene (6 bases). Germline V gene lookup returns CDR1 MNHEY and CDR2 SMNVEV (reference sequence). CDR3 length: 14 residues. Deletions cut 2 bases from V and 3 bases from J, with 9 bases between. The CDR3 sequence is CASSLGRETDTQYF. CDR3 nucleotides: TGTGCCAGCAGTTTAGGTCGGGAGACAGATACGCAGTATTTT.

The chain has TRBV11-2 and TRBJ2-7; 12 positions match TRBD2. The V gene's germline CDR1 is SGHAT and CDR2 FQNNGV. Unmatched junction bases numbered 14, after V lost 3 bases and J lost 5 bases. There are 18 residues in the CDR3. The CDR3: CASSFRGTSGRSVHEQYF. The CDR3, as DNA: TGTGCCAGCAGCTTTCGTGGGACTAGCGGGCGTTCCGTCCACGAGCAGTACTTC.

The rearrangement uses TRBV5-1 and TRBJ2-7; no firm D call. Per germline, CDR1 SGHRS and CDR2 YFSETQ. The CDR3 is 13 amino acids. Trimming removed 4 bases from V and 6 bases from J, with 14 bases in between. CDR3 nucleotide sequence: TGCGCCAGCAGCATGACACAAGTAGGCGAGCAGTACTTC. Translated: CASSMTQVGEQYF.

The chain has TRBV14 and TRBJ2-1, with 13 positions matching TRBD2. Germline values: CDR1 SGHDN, CDR2 FVKESK. Trimming removed 1 base from V and 10 bases from J; junction bases left unmatched: 13. The CDR3 extends over 18 amino acids. Written as DNA, the CDR3 is TGTGCCAGCAGCCAAGTCCGGATACTAGCGGGAGGGGTACGGGAGCAGTTCTTC. Amino acid sequence: CASSQVRILAGGVREQFF.

This rearrangement joins TRBV19 to TRBJ1-6; D call uncertain. Deletions cut 2 bases from V and 7 bases from J, with 12 bases between. Germline V CDR1 and CDR2: LNHDA, SQIVND (reference sequence). The CDR3 is 15 residues long. The CDR3 region has the DNA TGTGCCAGTAGTATAAAGGGAGAGATGAATTCACCCCTCCACTTT. It codes for CASSIKGEMNSPLHF. The whole variable domain, remainder taken from reference TRBV19 and TRBJ1-6, is DGGITQSPKYLFRKEGQNVTLSCEQNLNHDAMYWYRQDPGQGLRLIYYSQIVNDFQKGDIAEGYSVSREKKESFPLTVTSAQKNPTAFYLCASSIKGEMNSPLHFGNGTRLTVT.

This chain uses TRBV5-1 with TRBJ2-5; TRBD2 aligns across 7 bases. The CDR3 sequence is 15 residues long. Per germline, CDR1 SGHRS and CDR2 YFSETQ. V shed 0 bases, J shed 2 bases, and the junction held 4 bases outside the gene matches. CDR3 DNA: TGCGCCAGCAGCTTGGTAGGACTAGAGCAAGAGACCCAGTACTTC. This gives the protein CASSLVGLEQETQYF.

The DNA for the CDR3 is TGTGCCAGCAGCTTAGATTTTAGGGTCACAACCTACAATGAGCAGTTCTTC. This encodes CASSLDFRVTTYNEQFF. The chain combines TRBV11-2 with TRBJ2-1; D not resolved. Germline CDR1 reads SGHAT; CDR2 reads FQNNGV. The ends were cut back, 0 bases at V and 2 bases at J, with 14 bases in the middle. There are 17 residues in the CDR3.